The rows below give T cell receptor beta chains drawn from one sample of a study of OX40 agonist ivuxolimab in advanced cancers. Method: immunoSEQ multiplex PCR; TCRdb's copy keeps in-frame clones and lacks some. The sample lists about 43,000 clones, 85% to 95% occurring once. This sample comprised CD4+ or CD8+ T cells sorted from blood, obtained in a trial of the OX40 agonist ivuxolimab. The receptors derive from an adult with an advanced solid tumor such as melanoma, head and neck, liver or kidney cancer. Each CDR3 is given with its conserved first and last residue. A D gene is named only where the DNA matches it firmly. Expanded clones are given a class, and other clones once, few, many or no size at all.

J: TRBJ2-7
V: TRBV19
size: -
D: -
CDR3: CASSMRRTGYEQYF
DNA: TGTGCCAGTAGTATGAGGAGAACTGGCTACGAGCAGTACTTC

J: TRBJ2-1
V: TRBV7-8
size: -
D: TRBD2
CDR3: CASSLTSRYNEQFF
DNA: TGTGCCAGCAGCTTGACTAGCAGATACAATGAGCAGTTCTTC

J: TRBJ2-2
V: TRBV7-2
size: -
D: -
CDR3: CASSWAGTNTGELFF
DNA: TGTGCCAGCAGCTGGGCAGGAACGAACACCGGGGAGCTGTTTTTT

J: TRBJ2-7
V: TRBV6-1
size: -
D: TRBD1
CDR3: CASSGPRTGLYEQYF
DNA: TGTGCCAGCAGTGGTCCCCGGACAGGGTTGTACGAGCAGTACTTC

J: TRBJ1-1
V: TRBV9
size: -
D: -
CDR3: CASSTGGGTEAFF
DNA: TGTGCCAGCAGCACCGGAGGGGGCACTGAAGCTTTCTTT

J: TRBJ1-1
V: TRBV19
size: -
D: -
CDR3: CASSISGSGTEAFF
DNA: TGTGCCAGTAGTATATCGGGATCGGGTACTGAAGCTTTCTTT

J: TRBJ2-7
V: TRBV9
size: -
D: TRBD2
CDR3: CASSVPGTSGEQYF
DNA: TGTGCCAGCAGCGTCCCTGGGACTAGCGGCGAGCAGTACTTC

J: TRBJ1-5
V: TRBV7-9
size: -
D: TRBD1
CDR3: CASSHGTGGILGNQPQHF
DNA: TGTGCCAGCAGCCACGGGACAGGGGGCATCCTTGGCAATCAGCCCCAGCATTTT

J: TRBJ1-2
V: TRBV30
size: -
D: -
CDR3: CAWSTGSFEDGYTF
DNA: TGTGCCTGGAGTACGGGCAGCTTCGAGGATGGCTACACCTTC

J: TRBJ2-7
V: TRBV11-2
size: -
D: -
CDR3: CASSLRVYEQYF
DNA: TGTGCCAGCAGCCTCAGAGTCTACGAGCAGTACTTC

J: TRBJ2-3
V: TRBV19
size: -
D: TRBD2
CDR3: CASRRLAYGTDTQYF
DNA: TGTGCCAGTAGGAGACTAGCTTATGGCACAGATACGCAGTATTTT

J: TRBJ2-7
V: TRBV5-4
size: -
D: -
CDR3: CASSPGSSSYEQYF
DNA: TGTGCCAGCAGCCCGGGTTCGAGCTCCTACGAGCAGTACTTC

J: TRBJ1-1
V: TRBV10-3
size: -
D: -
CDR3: CAISEAENTEAFF
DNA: TGTGCCATCAGTGAAGCAGAGAACACTGAAGCTTTCTTT

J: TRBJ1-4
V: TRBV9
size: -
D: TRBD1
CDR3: CASSEDRDNEKLFF
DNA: TGTGCCAGCAGCGAAGACAGGGATAATGAAAAACTGTTTTTT

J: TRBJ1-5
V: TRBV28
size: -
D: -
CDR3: CASSFWGAATQPQHF
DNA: TGTGCCAGCAGTTTTTGGGGGGCTGCTACTCAGCCCCAGCATTTT

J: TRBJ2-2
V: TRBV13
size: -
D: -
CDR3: CASSSGKGVGELFF
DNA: TGTGCCAGCAGCTCCGGGAAGGGGGTCGGGGAGCTGTTTTTT

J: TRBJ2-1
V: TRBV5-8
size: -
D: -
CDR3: CASSSLARRDEQFF
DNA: TGTGCCAGCAGCTCCCTAGCGCGCAGGGATGAGCAGTTCTTC

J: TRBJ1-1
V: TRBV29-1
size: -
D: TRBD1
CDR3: CSVRDRAGTEAFF
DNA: TGCAGCGTGCGAGACAGGGCTGGCACTGAAGCTTTCTTT

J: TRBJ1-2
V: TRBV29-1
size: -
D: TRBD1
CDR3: CSVDSPGQGAAYYGYTF
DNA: TGCAGCGTTGATAGTCCGGGACAGGGGGCGGCCTACTATGGCTACACCTTC

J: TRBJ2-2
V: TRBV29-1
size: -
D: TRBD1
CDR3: CSVDRAGELFF
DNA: TGCAGCGTAGACAGGGCCGGGGAGCTGTTTTTT

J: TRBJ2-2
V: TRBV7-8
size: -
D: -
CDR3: CASSPHRTKGTGELFF
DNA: TGTGCCAGCAGCCCTCATAGGACTAAAGGCACCGGGGAGCTGTTTTTT

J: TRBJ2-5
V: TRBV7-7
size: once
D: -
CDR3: CASSLGGFQETQHF
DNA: TGTGCTAGCAGCTTAGGAGGATTTCAGGAGACCCAGCACTTC

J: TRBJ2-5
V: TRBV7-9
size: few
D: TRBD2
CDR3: CASSSRLGGGLEETQYF
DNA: TGTGCCAGCAGCTCACGTCTTGGGGGAGGGCTTGAGGAGACCCAGTACTTC

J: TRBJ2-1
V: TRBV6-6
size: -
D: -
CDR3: CASIRSGADDEQFF
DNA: TGTGCCAGCATTCGGTCCGGAGCGGACGATGAGCAGTTCTTC

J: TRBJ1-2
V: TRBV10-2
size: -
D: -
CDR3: CASSADTAIYGYTF
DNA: TGCGCCAGCAGTGCGGACACGGCAATCTATGGCTACACCTTC

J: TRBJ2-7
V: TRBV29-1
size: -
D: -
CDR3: CSVGYPVGSYEQYF
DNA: TGCAGCGTTGGATACCCTGTAGGCTCCTACGAGCAGTACTTC

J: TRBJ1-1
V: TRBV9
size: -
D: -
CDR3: CASAPGTSTEAFF
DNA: TGTGCCAGCGCACCCGGGACAAGCACTGAAGCTTTCTTT

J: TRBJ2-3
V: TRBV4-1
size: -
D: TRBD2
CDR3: CASSQDTSGSYYTQYF
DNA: TGCGCCAGCAGCCAAGATACTAGCGGGAGTTATTATACGCAGTATTTT

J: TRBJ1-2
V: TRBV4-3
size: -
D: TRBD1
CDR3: CASSQLGQELWGYTF
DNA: TGCGCCAGCAGCCAACTGGGACAGGAGTTATGGGGCTACACCTTC

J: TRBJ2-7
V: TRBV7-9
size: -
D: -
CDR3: CASSPVGLELFSYEQYF
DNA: TGTGCCAGCAGCCCCGTCGGGCTCGAACTTTTCTCCTACGAGCAGTACTTC

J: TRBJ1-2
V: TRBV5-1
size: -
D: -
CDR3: CASSLEAVRSVNYGYTF
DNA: TGCGCCAGCAGCTTGGAAGCTGTACGGTCGGTGAACTATGGCTACACCTTC

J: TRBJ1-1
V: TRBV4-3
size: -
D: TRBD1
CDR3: CASSQGGSGQGNTEAFF
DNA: TGCGCCAGCAGCCAAGGCGGTTCGGGACAGGGAAACACTGAAGCTTTCTTT

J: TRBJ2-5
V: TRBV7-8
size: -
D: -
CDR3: CASSFARKEGIGFGETQYF
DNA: TGTGCCAGCAGCTTTGCCAGGAAGGAGGGGATAGGTTTCGGAGAGACCCAGTACTTC

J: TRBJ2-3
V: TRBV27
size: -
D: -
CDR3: CASRWGGTQYF
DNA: TGTGCCAGCAGATGGGGAGGTACGCAGTATTTT

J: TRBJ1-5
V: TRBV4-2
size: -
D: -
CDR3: CASSFVDTSGNQPQHF
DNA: TGTGCCAGCAGCTTCGTGGACACAAGCGGCAATCAGCCCCAGCATTTT

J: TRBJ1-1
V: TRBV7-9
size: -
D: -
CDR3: CASSLAQGKGAEAFF
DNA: TGTGCCAGCAGCTTAGCGCAGGGGAAAGGCGCTGAAGCTTTCTTT